These 30 T cell receptor beta chains share one sample of origin, sequenced in a study of shared clonotypes between healthy human individuals. Naive CD8 cells lacked CD45RO, underwent positive selection for CCR7 and left out terminally differentiated effector memory CD45RA+ cells. Here immunoSEQ multiplex PCR was the method, and the copy in TCRdb shows in-frame clones only, minus some. Of under 1 million clones in the sample, 80% to 95% were seen once. Sequencing input: naive CD8+ T cells sorted from blood. These receptors were obtained from a man aged 25 to 40 in good health.

This chain joins TRBV28 and TRBJ1-5; TRBD1 is a possible D gene (5 bases). Germline CDR1 is MDHEN and CDR2 is SYDVKM. CDR3 length equals 13 residues. V was pared by 8 bases and J by 9 bases, with 17 bases between. CDR3 DNA sequence: TGTGCCAGCTCCGGGACCGCAGCCCCGCCCCAGCATTTT. It encodes CASSGTAAPPQHF.

The genes are TRBV27 and TRBJ2-1; 12 bases fit TRBD2. V shed 1 base, J shed 10 bases, and the junction held 8 bases outside the gene matches. The CDR3 length is 16 residues. In germline, CDR1 is MNHEY, CDR2 SMNVEV (reference sequence). CDR3 in amino acids: CASSLLSSGRALEQFF. In DNA form, the CDR3 reads TGTGCCAGCAGTTTATTGTCTAGCGGGAGGGCCTTGGAGCAGTTCTTC.

On this clone itself: Different DNA sequences within this sample yield the same CDR3. The chain has TRBV7-3 and TRBJ2-7, with D unclear. The CDR3 has 13 residues. Trimming shortened V by 5 bases and J by 0 bases, and 8 bases separated the two germline ends. Germline V gives CDR1 SGHTA, CDR2 FQGTGA. The CDR3 sequence is CASSLTPSYEQYF. The DNA for the CDR3 is TGTGCCAGCAGCCTGACACCCTCCTACGAGCAGTACTTC. Looking up the rest from reference TRBV7-3 and TRBJ2-7 gives the full variable domain: GAGVSQTPSNKVTEKGKYVELRCDPISGHTALYWYRQSLGQGPEFLIYFQGTGAADDSGLPNDRFFAVRPEGSVSTLKIQRTERGDSAVYLCASSLTPSYEQYFGPGTRLTVT.

The V and J genes are TRBV9 and TRBJ2-1; 10 bases agree with TRBD2. V gave up 0 bases and J gave up 7 bases; unmatched junction bases: 4. CDR3 length: 15 amino acids. Germline loops: CDR1 SGDLS, CDR2 YYNGEE. CDR3 in amino acids: CASSVVSSGGNEQFF. The DNA for the CDR3 is TGTGCCAGCAGCGTAGTTAGTAGCGGGGGGAATGAGCAGTTCTTC.

The genes are TRBV19 and TRBJ2-2; possible D gene TRBD1, 6 bases. Germline V lookup: CDR1 LNHDA, CDR2 SQIVND (reference sequence). Deletions cut 5 bases from V and 4 bases from J, with 11 bases between. This CDR3 spans 14 amino acids. CDR3 protein: CASSPGHLTGELFF. CDR3 DNA sequence: TGTGCCAGTAGTCCGGGACACCTCACCGGGGAGCTGTTTTTT.

This sequence joins TRBV9 and TRBJ2-1; 14 bases are shared with TRBD2. Looked up from germline, CDR1 is SGDLS and CDR2 is YYNGEE. J was trimmed by 8 bases and V by 4 bases; bases with no gene match: 11. This CDR3 has 17 amino acids. The CDR3 is CASSYSRLAGGSHEQFF. CDR3 sequence (DNA): TGTGCCAGCAGCTACAGCCGACTAGCGGGAGGGAGCCATGAGCAGTTCTTC.

This clone was counted between two and nine times. V is TRBV28 and J is TRBJ1-5, with D unresolved. CDR1 and CDR2 from the germline V gene are MDHEN and SYDVKM. Between the trimmed V and J ends, which lost 6 bases and 4 bases, there was a span of 19 bases. This CDR3 spans 16 amino acids. CDR3 sequence: CASRRKGLMGNQPQHF. The CDR3, as DNA: TGTGCCAGCAGGAGAAAAGGGCTTATGGGTAATCAGCCCCAGCATTTT.

The chain joins TRBV7-3 to TRBJ2-1; D is undetermined. CDR1 is SGHTA and CDR2 is FQGTGA in the germline V gene. The CDR3 contains 14 residues. V was clipped by 3 bases and J by 5 bases, with 11 bases between them. The CDR3 sequence is CASSFSGPNNEQFF. Written as DNA, the CDR3 is TGTGCCAGCAGCTTCTCTGGGCCCAACAATGAGCAGTTCTTC.

The chain recombines TRBV29-1 with TRBJ1-1; TRBD1 matches 7 bases. This CDR3 contains 12 residues. J lost 6 bases, V lost 4 bases, and 5 bases had no gene match. CDR1 SQVTM and CDR2 ANQGSEA come from the germline V gene. This CDR3 is CSVGGQDPEAFF. CDR3 bases: TGCAGCGTTGGTGGACAGGACCCTGAAGCTTTCTTT.

J is TRBJ2-3 and V is TRBV9, with D uncertain. V was trimmed by 5 bases and J by 4 bases, leaving 14 bases between them. This CDR3 is built from 14 residues. The germline V gene has CDR1 SGDLS and CDR2 YYNGEE. Here the CDR3 DNA reads TGTGCCAGCAGGTATAGTCTGACGGCAGATACGCAGTATTTT. Encoded protein: CASRYSLTADTQYF. Based on the CDR3 plus reference TRBV9 and TRBJ2-3, the full variable domain is DSGVTQTPKHLITATGQRVTLRCSPRSGDLSVYWYQQSLDQGLQFLIQYYNGEERAKGNILERFSAQQFPDLHSELNLSSLELGDSALYFCASRYSLTADTQYFGPGTRLTVL.

This clone has more than one count but fewer than ten. The chain recombines TRBV27 with TRBJ2-2; D uncertain. There are 12 residues in the CDR3. Trimming removed 2 bases from V and 5 bases from J, with 3 bases in between. Germline assignment: CDR1 MNHEY and CDR2 SMNVEV (reference sequence). The DNA of the CDR3 is TGTGCCAGCAGTTTACAGACCGGGGAGCTGTTTTTT. It encodes CASSLQTGELFF.

This clone was seen just once. The rearrangement uses TRBV7-9 and TRBJ2-5, with 9 bases identical to TRBD2. The trim removed 0 bases at V and 2 bases at J, leaving 7 bases unmatched. The CDR3 totals 17 residues. CDR1 is SEHNR and CDR2 is FQNEAQ in the germline V gene (reference sequence). The CDR3 DNA is TGTGCCAGCAGCTTAGCCCCAGGACTAGCGCCTCAAGAGACCCAGTACTTC. It is translated as CASSLAPGLAPQETQYF.

The gene calls are TRBV7-9 and TRBJ1-2; D possibly corresponds to TRBD1 (5 bases). Trimming removed 1 base from V and 3 bases from J, with 15 bases in between. This CDR3 comprises 16 residues. Germline values: CDR1 SEHNR, CDR2 FQNEAQ (reference sequence). In DNA form, the CDR3 reads TGTGCCAGCAGCTTAGGAAGCCAGGGAAGGCACTATGGCTACACCTTC. It specifies CASSLGSQGRHYGYTF.

The V gene is TRBV7-9, the J gene TRBJ1-3; D gene ambiguous. V was pared by 4 bases and J by 0 bases, with 13 bases between. Looked up from germline, CDR1 is SEHNR and CDR2 is FQNEAQ (reference sequence). This CDR3 contains 16 residues. DNA of the CDR3: TGTGCCAGCAGCTCCGAAAGGGAGAGCTCTGGAAACACCATATATTTT. This gives the protein CASSSERESSGNTIYF.

V gene TRBV25-1 combines with J gene TRBJ2-1, with a tentative D call TRBD1 (6 bases). This CDR3 region has 16 residues. Germline CDR1 and CDR2: MGHDK and SYGVNS. Trimming removed 1 base at V and 9 bases at J, with 19 bases between. Here the CDR3 DNA reads TGTGCCAGCAGTGAATTACAGGGTATCGATGGGGGTGAGCAGTTCTTC. As protein: CASSELQGIDGGEQFF. Complete variable domain (other parts from reference TRBV25-1 and TRBJ2-1): EADIYQTPRYLVIGTGKKITLECSQTMGHDKMYWYQQDPGMELHLIHYSYGVNSTEKGDLSSESTVSRIRTEHFPLTLESARPSHTSQYLCASSELQGIDGGEQFFGPGTRLTVL.

The chain combines TRBV7-9 with TRBJ2-3, with 7 bases matching TRBD2. Germline CDR1 SEHNR, CDR2 FQNEAQ (reference sequence). The CDR3 is made up of 16 amino acids. J was trimmed by 0 bases and V by 6 bases; bases with no gene match: 9. The CDR3 DNA is TGTGCCAGCAGTCCCTCAACTAGCGATAGCACAGATACGCAGTATTTT. Translated: CASSPSTSDSTDTQYF.

The chain combines TRBV10-3 with TRBJ2-3; possible D gene TRBD2, 6 bases. V was shortened by 6 bases and J by 3 bases, with 10 bases between the two germline ends. From germline, CDR1 is ENHRY and CDR2 SYGVKD. This CDR3 spans 13 amino acids. The CDR3 sequence: CAIRTSMTDTQYF. CDR3 coding DNA: TGTGCCATCAGGACTAGTATGACAGATACGCAGTATTTT.

The V call is TRBV7-2, the J call TRBJ2-5; TRBD2 agrees at 13 bases. V trimming: 0 bases; J trimming: 4 bases; junction bases outside the gene matches: 5. This CDR3 contains 17 residues. The germline gives CDR1 SGHTA, CDR2 FQGNSA. CDR3 DNA sequence: TGTGCCAGCAGCTTAGCGCGACTAGCGGGAGGAATAGAGACCCAGTACTTC. Its translation: CASSLARLAGGIETQYF. Together with reference TRBV7-2 and TRBJ2-5, the CDR3 gives the full variable domain: GAGVSQSPSNKVTEKGKDVELRCDPISGHTALYWYRQSLGQGLEFLIYFQGNSAPDKSGLPSDRFSAERTGGSVSTLTIQRTQQEDSAVYLCASSLARLAGGIETQYFGPGTRLLVL.

The chain combines TRBV11-2 with TRBJ2-1; D is possibly TRBD2 (6 bases). This CDR3 is 18 amino acids long. Trimming removed 3 bases at V and 2 bases at J, with 20 bases between. Germline CDR1 reads SGHAT; CDR2 reads FQNNGV. The CDR3 region is CASSLDPRATSPYNEQFF. CDR3 sequence (DNA): TGTGCCAGCAGCTTGGATCCAAGGGCGACTAGTCCCTACAATGAGCAGTTCTTC.

The rearrangement uses TRBV6-1 and TRBJ2-5; perhaps TRBD1 as D (5 bases). The ends were cut back, 6 bases at V and 2 bases at J, with 16 bases in the middle. Germline lookup yields CDR1 MNHNS and CDR2 SASEGT. CDR3 length: 15 residues. CDR3 nucleotides: TGTGCCAGCAGACTCCTTCGGGCAGGGCAAGAGACCCAGTACTTC. Its translation: CASRLLRAGQETQYF.

Notes on this clone: The sample contains more than one DNA sequence encoding this CDR3. This chain uses TRBV27 with TRBJ2-7, with D perhaps TRBD1 (6 bases). In germline, CDR1 is MNHEY, CDR2 SMNVEV (reference sequence). The germline V and J ends were trimmed by 2 bases and 2 bases, with 13 bases remaining between them. CDR3 size: 15 residues. CDR3 sequence (DNA): TGTGCCAGCAGTTTAAGGGGGTTGGGGGCCTACGAGCAGTACTTC. Translated: CASSLRGLGAYEQYF.

CDR3 sequence (DNA): TGTGCCACCAGCAGTACGGCAGAGGGGGCCTACGAGCAGTACTTC. Protein sequence: CATSSTAEGAYEQYF. The chain links TRBV15 to TRBJ2-7, with a weak D call TRBD1 (6 bases). Trimming took off 3 bases at V and 2 bases at J, with 14 bases between the two ends. The CDR3 covers 15 residues. Per germline, CDR1 LNHNV and CDR2 YYDKDF (reference sequence).

The chain recombines TRBV10-2 with TRBJ2-1; D is possibly TRBD2 (6 bases). CDR3 length: 15 residues. Germline CDR1 reads WSHSY; CDR2 reads SAAADI. V lost 3 bases, J lost 8 bases, and 17 bases lay in between. The chain's CDR3 is CASSDSAGGWHEQFF. The CDR3 nucleotides read TGCGCCAGCAGTGATTCTGCCGGGGGTTGGCATGAGCAGTTCTTC.

V and J are TRBV27 and TRBJ1-2; D call uncertain. Germline V CDR1 and CDR2: MNHEY, SMNVEV (reference sequence). The length of the CDR3 is 15 residues. With 5 bases removed from V and 8 bases from J, the gap between germline ends came to 21 bases. Written as DNA, the CDR3 is TGTGCCAGCAGTCAGGCCCCGGCGGAGATAGAGGGCTACACCTTC. This codes for CASSQAPAEIEGYTF.

The chain is built from TRBV7-2 and TRBJ2-7, with 11 nucleotides matching TRBD2. Trimming removed 6 bases from V and 4 bases from J; junction bases left unmatched: 5. This CDR3 region has 14 residues. Germline V lookup: CDR1 SGHTA, CDR2 FQGNSA. The CDR3 nucleotides are TGTGCCAGCAGGTATACTAGCGGGAGTTACGAGCAGTACTTC. Encoded protein: CASRYTSGSYEQYF.

V usage is TRBV28 and J usage is TRBJ2-7; TRBD1 aligns across 9 bases. Germline CDR1 is MDHEN and CDR2 is SYDVKM. V trimming: 5 bases; J trimming: 5 bases; junction bases outside the gene matches: 13. The CDR3 contains 16 residues. The DNA for the CDR3 is TGTGCCAGCAGTAGGAGCACAGGGGGCAATTTCAACGAGCAGTACTTC. It specifies CASSRSTGGNFNEQYF. The full variable domain, with the rest looked up from reference TRBV28 and TRBJ2-7, is DVKVTQSSRYLVKRTGEKVFLECVQDMDHENMFWYRQDPGLGLRLIYFSYDVKMKEKGDIPEGYSVSREKKERFSLILESASTNQTSMYLCASSRSTGGNFNEQYFGPGTRLTVT.

This chain joins TRBV7-2 and TRBJ2-3; D gene uncertain. V shed 2 bases and J shed 3 bases, with 12 bases lying between them. The CDR3 contains 15 residues. Germline loops: CDR1 SGHTA, CDR2 FQGNSA. CDR3 coding DNA: TGTGCCAGCAGCTTACTATCCCCCCCGACAGATACGCAGTATTTT. Its protein is CASSLLSPPTDTQYF. Based on the CDR3 plus reference TRBV7-2 and TRBJ2-3, the full variable domain is GAGVSQSPSNKVTEKGKDVELRCDPISGHTALYWYRQSLGQGLEFLIYFQGNSAPDKSGLPSDRFSAERTGGSVSTLTIQRTQQEDSAVYLCASSLLSPPTDTQYFGPGTRLTVL.

The chain links TRBV29-1 to TRBJ1-2, with D uncertain. This CDR3 spans 11 amino acids. Trimming cost V 3 bases and J 4 bases, with 6 bases left between them. Germline V gene lookup returns CDR1 SQVTM and CDR2 ANQGSEA. The CDR3 DNA follows: TGCAGCGTTGATCAGGCCTATGGCTACACCTTC. It translates to CSVDQAYGYTF.

The chain links TRBV6-5 to TRBJ2-1; D is ambiguous. Trimming left V 2 bases short and J 10 bases short, with 9 bases between. The CDR3 extends over 12 amino acids. Germline lookup yields CDR1 MNHEY and CDR2 SVGAGI. The CDR3 loop is CASSYNGLEQFF. The CDR3, as DNA: TGTGCCAGCAGTTACAACGGGTTGGAGCAGTTCTTC.

The V gene is TRBV4-3, the J gene TRBJ2-7, with D perhaps TRBD2 (5 bases). The germline V gene encodes CDR1 LGHNA and CDR2 YSLEER. The CDR3 covers 15 residues. The V end was cut by 4 bases, the J end by 2 bases, with 15 bases between. CDR3 sequence reads: CASSPTPAETYEQYF. The CDR3 DNA reads as TGCGCCAGCAGCCCGACACCAGCGGAAACCTACGAGCAGTACTTC.